Below, 31 T cell receptor beta chains from the same sample are listed, as sequenced in a study of T cell changes during pregnancy in multiple sclerosis. Clones were read by immunoSEQ multiplex PCR, and TCRdb kept only the in-frame ones, dropping some. The sample carries around 66,000 clones, 91% recorded once. The sample consisted of peripheral blood, taken in the third trimester of pregnancy. These receptor sequences come from a female donor in good health, enrolled as a control in a pregnancy study.

The chain has TRBV19 and TRBJ2-6, with D tentatively TRBD2 (6 bases). CDR1 is LNHDA and CDR2 is SQIVND in the germline V gene (reference sequence). The CDR3 has 19 amino acids. V was pared by 7 bases and J by 0 bases, with 22 bases between. The CDR3 spells CASTPSADYPLSGANVLTF. Here the CDR3 DNA reads TGTGCCAGTACCCCTTCGGCGGACTACCCTCTCTCTGGGGCCAACGTCCTGACTTTC.

The chain combines TRBV5-1 with TRBJ1-1; 7 bases are a match to TRBD1. The CDR3 has 17 residues. V was pared by 0 bases and J by 4 bases, with 12 bases of the junction left unmatched. Germline V lookup: CDR1 SGHRS, CDR2 YFSETQ. CDR3 nucleotides: TGCGCCAGCAGCTTGGAGGTAGGGGGCGCTTTGGGCACTGAAGCTTTCTTT. Translation gives CASSLEVGGALGTEAFF. Full variable domain (remainder filled in from reference TRBV5-1 and TRBJ1-1): KAGVTQTPRYLIKTRGQQVTLSCSPISGHRSVSWYQQTPGQGLQFLFEYFSETQRNKGNFPGRFSGRQFSNSRSEMNVSTLELGDSALYLCASSLEVGGALGTEAFFGQGTRLTVV.

The chain is built from TRBV5-1 and TRBJ2-5; 7 bases line up with TRBD2. The CDR3 has 15 residues. Unmatched junction bases numbered 11, after V lost 4 bases and J lost 5 bases. The germline gives CDR1 SGHRS, CDR2 YFSETQ. Here the CDR3 reads CASSVGTTVGETQYF. The CDR3 DNA is TGCGCCAGCAGCGTAGGGACTACCGTCGGGGAGACCCAGTACTTC.

The V gene is TRBV7-9, the J gene TRBJ2-3; TRBD2 matches 9 bases. In germline, CDR1 is SEHNR, CDR2 FQNEAQ (reference sequence). V was clipped by 5 bases and J by 3 bases; unmatched bases: 9. CDR3 length: 16 residues. The CDR3 bases are TGTGCCAGCAGCGATTATCTAGCGGGGAGTACAGATACGCAGTATTTT. Its translation: CASSDYLAGSTDTQYF. Full variable domain (rest looked up from reference TRBV7-9 and TRBJ2-3): DTGVSQNPRHKITKRGQNVTFRCDPISEHNRLYWYRQTLGQGPEFLTYFQNEAQLEKSRLLSDRFSAERPKGSFSTLEIQRTEQGDSAMYLCASSDYLAGSTDTQYFGPGTRLTVL.

This chain uses TRBV18 with TRBJ2-1; the match to TRBD2 covers 7 bases. The V segment lost 4 bases and the J segment 5 bases; nucleotides outside the gene matches: 5. The germline CDR1 and CDR2 sequences are KGHSH and LQKENI. The CDR3 is made up of 14 amino acids. CDR3 protein: CASSRPGLNNEQFF. Here the CDR3 DNA reads TGTGCCAGCTCACGCCCGGGACTAAACAATGAGCAGTTCTTC. The full variable domain, its missing parts supplied by reference TRBV18 and TRBJ2-1, is NAGVMQNPRHLVRRRGQEARLRCSPMKGHSHVYWYRQLPEEGLKFMVYLQKENIIDESGMPKERFSAEFPKEGPSILRIQQVVRGDSAAYFCASSRPGLNNEQFFGPGTRLTVL.

The J gene is TRBJ2-7, the V gene TRBV6-5, with 7 positions matching TRBD2. V shed 2 bases, J shed 2 bases, and the junction held 6 bases outside the gene matches. Germline-derived CDR1 and CDR2 are MNHEY and SVGAGI. The CDR3 sequence is 15 residues long. Here the CDR3 DNA reads TGTGCCAGCAGTTACAGCGGGACCGTTCCCTACGAGCAGTACTTC. Encoded protein: CASSYSGTVPYEQYF.

This clone turned up a few times. V and J are TRBV7-9 and TRBJ1-1, with TRBD1 identical over 7 bases. The V segment lost 4 bases and the J segment 0 bases; nucleotides outside the gene matches: 5. CDR3 length equals 15 residues. The germline gives CDR1 SEHNR, CDR2 FQNEAQ (reference sequence). Here the CDR3 reads CASSSRQGVNTEAFF. As DNA, the CDR3 is TGTGCCAGCAGCTCAAGACAGGGCGTGAACACTGAAGCTTTCTTT.

In this sample, this clone turned up a few times. This sequence joins TRBV28 and TRBJ1-5; D gene unclear. Trimming took off 1 base at V and 5 bases at J, with 12 bases between the two ends. CDR3 length equals 15 residues. Germline assignment: CDR1 MDHEN and CDR2 SYDVKM. CDR3 in DNA: TGTGCCAGCAGTTTATTGACGGGAGGTTATCAGCCCCAGCATTTT. It specifies CASSLLTGGYQPQHF.

V usage is TRBV27 and J usage is TRBJ2-1; the D is unclear. V gave up 10 bases and J gave up 7 bases, with 11 bases separating them. CDR3 length: 11 residues. Germline V lookup: CDR1 MNHEY, CDR2 SMNVEV (reference sequence). Written as DNA, the CDR3 is TGTGCCACCGCAGGTCTAAATGAGCAGTTCTTC. Protein: CATAGLNEQFF.

This sequence joins TRBV19 and TRBJ2-3; TRBD2 matches 10 bases. The CDR3 runs 15 residues. CDR1 LNHDA and CDR2 SQIVND come from the germline V gene (reference sequence). With 5 bases clipped from V and 2 bases from J, the junction kept 4 bases outside the gene matches. CDR3 sequence reads: CASSPGTSATDTQYF. CDR3 bases: TGTGCCAGTAGTCCCGGGACTAGCGCCACAGATACGCAGTATTTT.

The chain carries TRBV14 and TRBJ2-3; TRBD2 agrees at 9 bases. The CDR3 is 17 residues long. Germline V gives CDR1 SGHDN, CDR2 FVKESK. V shed 4 bases and J 3 bases; nucleotides not matched to a gene: 11. CDR3 sequence: CASSPFGRGGRTDTQYF. CDR3 sequence (DNA): TGTGCCAGCAGCCCCTTCGGGCGGGGGGGCCGGACAGATACGCAGTATTTT.

The chain is built from TRBV19 and TRBJ1-2, with D possibly matching TRBD1 (5 bases). Trimming shortened V by 3 bases and J by 4 bases, and 12 bases separated the two germline ends. Germline V gives CDR1 LNHDA, CDR2 SQIVND (reference sequence). CDR3 length: 14 residues. This CDR3 reads CASSINRSPYGYTF. The CDR3 DNA reads as TGTGCCAGTAGTATCAACAGGAGCCCCTATGGCTACACCTTC.

The chain combines TRBV18 with TRBJ1-3, with D possibly being TRBD1 (6 bases). V lost 3 bases and J lost 0, with 12 bases in between. The CDR3 runs 16 residues. In germline, CDR1 is KGHSH, CDR2 LQKENI. CDR3 nucleotide sequence: TGTGCCAGCTCACCCGGACAGCTAGGCTCTGGAAACACCATATATTTT. Protein sequence: CASSPGQLGSGNTIYF.

Points on this clone: An end of the junction differs from the germline gene, which may be a read error. CDR3 protein: CASSLEQGRETQYF. DNA for the CDR3: TGTGCTAGCAGCTTAGAGCAGGGCAGGGAGACCCAGTACTTC. This sequence joins TRBV7-7 and TRBJ2-5; tentative D call: TRBD1 (5 bases). This CDR3 has 14 residues. The germline V gene has CDR1 SSHAT and CDR2 FNYEAQ (reference sequence). Supplemented by reference TRBV7-7 and TRBJ2-5, the full variable domain reads GAGVSQSPRYKVTKRGQDVTLRCDPISSHATLYWYQQALGQGPEFLTYFNYEAQPDKSGLPSDRFSAERPEGSISTLTIQRTEQRDSAMYRCASSLEQGRETQYFGPGTRLLVL.

The rearrangement joins TRBV6-1 to TRBJ1-2, with D possibly matching TRBD1 (5 bases). Trimming stripped 11 bases from V and 5 bases from J, with 12 bases between. Germline values: CDR1 MNHNS, CDR2 SASEGT. The CDR3 is 11 residues long. As DNA, the CDR3 is TGTGCCTCGATCGGGGGTTATGGCTACACCTTC. This gives the protein CASIGGYGYTF.

J is TRBJ2-2 and V is TRBV6-1; 9 bases agree with TRBD1. Germline V gene data show CDR1 as MNHNS and CDR2 as SASEGT. The CDR3 runs 15 residues. Trimming at V came to 7 bases and at J to 6 bases, leaving 9 bases not matched to a gene. CDR3 DNA sequence: TGTGCCAGCAATAGGGACAGGGTCGCTTCCGGGGAGCTGTTTTTT. It encodes CASNRDRVASGELFF.

The V gene is TRBV11-2, the J gene TRBJ2-1; D not certain. CDR3 size: 14 residues. With 0 bases removed from V and 6 bases from J, the gap between germline ends came to 9 bases. Looked up from germline, CDR1 is SGHAT and CDR2 is FQNNGV. The CDR3 is CASSLDLIGNEQFF. The CDR3 nucleotides read TGTGCCAGCAGCTTAGATCTCATCGGCAATGAGCAGTTCTTC.

The chain employs TRBV18 and TRBJ2-7; D unclear. This CDR3 has 14 amino acids. Germline V gene data show CDR1 as KGHSH and CDR2 as LQKENI. V was cut by 3 bases and J by 9 bases, with 18 bases left in between. For the CDR3, the DNA is TGTGCCAGCTCACCCGAAGGAGACTCTCCGGGGCAGTACTTC. It is translated as CASSPEGDSPGQYF.

This clone came up a few times. The chain couples TRBV5-4 to TRBJ2-7, with 9 bases fitting TRBD1. There are 15 residues in the CDR3. Germline V gives CDR1 SGHNT, CDR2 YYREEE (reference sequence). Trimming cost V 4 bases and J 7 bases; bases outside gene matches: 12. DNA for the CDR3: TGTGCCAGCAGCCCGGGACAGGGAGGGCTTGGGGAGCAGTACTTC. Translation gives CASSPGQGGLGEQYF.

The chain uses TRBV28 and TRBJ1-3; unclear D gene. CDR1 is MDHEN, CDR2 SYDVKM, per germline. Between the trimmed V and J ends, which lost 3 bases and 0 bases, there was a span of 6 bases. The CDR3 spans 14 residues. The CDR3, as DNA: TGTGCCAGCAGTTTGACTGTCTCTGGAAACACCATATATTTT. Its protein product is CASSLTVSGNTIYF.

This chain joins TRBV11-3 and TRBJ2-1; D might be TRBD1 (6 bases). The germline V gene has CDR1 SGHNT and CDR2 YENEEA. Trimming took off 1 base at V and 5 bases at J, with 12 bases between the two ends. The CDR3 contains 15 residues. The CDR3 spells CASSLVGDRNNEQFF. CDR3 DNA sequence: TGTGCCAGCAGCTTAGTGGGAGACAGGAACAATGAGCAGTTCTTC.

In this sample, this clone turned up once. The chain uses TRBV6-1 and TRBJ2-5; D perhaps matches TRBD2 (5 bases). The CDR3 has 12 residues. V shed 4 bases and J shed 7 bases, with 10 bases lying between them. The germline CDR1 and CDR2 sequences are MNHNS and SASEGT. CDR3 nucleotide sequence: TGTGCCAGCAGTGGGGGTGGAGGGACCCAGTACTTC. Translation gives CASSGGGGTQYF.

The chain's CDR3 is CASSYTGTHNEQFF. The CDR3 nucleotides are TGTGCCAGCAGTTACACGGGAACCCACAATGAGCAGTTCTTC. V gene TRBV6-6 combines with J gene TRBJ2-1; D may be TRBD2 (5 bases). CDR1 MNHNY and CDR2 SVGAGI come from the germline V gene (reference sequence). This CDR3 has 14 residues. Trimming took 2 bases from V and 5 from J, leaving 10 bases between them.

This sequence joins TRBV19 and TRBJ2-1; D might be TRBD2 (6 bases). The CDR3 spans 14 residues. Trimming shortened V by 6 bases and J by 0 bases, and 9 bases separated the two germline ends. The germline V gene has CDR1 LNHDA and CDR2 SQIVND (reference sequence). This chain's CDR3 is CASRAGSSYNEQFF. The CDR3 coding sequence is TGTGCCAGTAGAGCGGGTAGCTCCTACAATGAGCAGTTCTTC.

This rearrangement joins TRBV13 to TRBJ2-7; 12 bases are shared with TRBD2. V lost 3 bases and J lost 5; bases outside the gene matches: 5. The germline CDR1 and CDR2 sequences are PRHDT and FYEKMQ (reference sequence). This CDR3 contains 15 residues. As DNA, the CDR3 is TGTGCCAGCAGCTTTCTAGCGGGAGGGCGCGACGAGCAGTACTTC. This encodes CASSFLAGGRDEQYF.

This chain uses TRBV5-4 with TRBJ2-1; 15 nucleotides align to TRBD2. V was pared by 3 bases and J by 6 bases, with 10 bases of the junction left unmatched. CDR1 is SGHNT and CDR2 is YYREEE in the germline V gene (reference sequence). The CDR3 covers 18 residues. The CDR3 protein is CASSSGPGLAGGRNEQFF. CDR3 nucleotides: TGTGCCAGCAGCTCGGGTCCGGGACTAGCGGGAGGTCGCAATGAGCAGTTCTTC.

This sequence joins TRBV5-6 and TRBJ2-7; 8 positions agree with TRBD2. With 4 bases clipped from V and 9 bases from J, the junction kept 6 bases outside the gene matches. CDR1 SGHDT and CDR2 YYEEEE come from the germline V gene. This CDR3 has 12 amino acids. CDR3 residues: CASSKLAEGQYF. DNA for the CDR3: TGTGCCAGCAGCAAACTAGCGGAGGGGCAGTACTTC.

V and J are TRBV28 and TRBJ2-3, with TRBD1 identical over 7 bases. V lost 6 bases, J lost 4 bases, and 7 bases stayed unmatched. Germline CDR1 and CDR2: MDHEN and SYDVKM. The CDR3 has 14 amino acids. The CDR3 here is CASRAGGRADTQYF. The CDR3, as DNA: TGTGCCAGCAGGGCAGGGGGACGTGCAGATACGCAGTATTTT.

This rearrangement joins TRBV2 to TRBJ1-4; no firm D call. The CDR3 length is 13 residues. The germline V and J ends were trimmed by 7 bases and 8 bases, with 14 bases remaining between them. The germline CDR1 and CDR2 sequences are SNHLY and FYNNEI. CDR3 sequence (DNA): TGTGCCAGCACCGCCCGGGGAGGAGAAAAACTGTTTTTT. Translated: CASTARGGEKLFF. The complete variable domain, with remaining parts taken from reference TRBV2 and TRBJ1-4, reads EPEVTQTPSHQVTQMGQEVILRCVPISNHLYFYWYRQILGQKVEFLVSFYNNEISEKSEIFDDQFSVERPDGSNFTLKIRSTKLEDSAMYFCASTARGGEKLFFGSGTQLSVL.

This chain connects TRBV11-2 to TRBJ2-5; TRBD2 matches at 14 bases. CDR3 size: 17 residues. V shed 5 bases and J 5 bases; nucleotides not matched to a gene: 10. Per the germline V gene, CDR1 is SGHAT and CDR2 is FQNNGV. The CDR3 nucleotides are TGTGCCAGCAGCCTACCCCGACTAGCGGGAGGGGGCGAGACCCAGTACTTC. This codes for CASSLPRLAGGGETQYF.

The CDR3 spells CSVDRRGSYNEQFF. The CDR3 DNA sequence: TGCAGCGTGGACAGGCGCGGCTCCTACAATGAGCAGTTCTTC. This chain joins TRBV29-1 and TRBJ2-1; 7 bases line up with TRBD1. Germline V gene lookup returns CDR1 SQVTM and CDR2 ANQGSEA. The CDR3 sequence is 14 residues long. The V and J ends lost 6 bases and 0 bases, in that order; junction bases with no gene match: 5.